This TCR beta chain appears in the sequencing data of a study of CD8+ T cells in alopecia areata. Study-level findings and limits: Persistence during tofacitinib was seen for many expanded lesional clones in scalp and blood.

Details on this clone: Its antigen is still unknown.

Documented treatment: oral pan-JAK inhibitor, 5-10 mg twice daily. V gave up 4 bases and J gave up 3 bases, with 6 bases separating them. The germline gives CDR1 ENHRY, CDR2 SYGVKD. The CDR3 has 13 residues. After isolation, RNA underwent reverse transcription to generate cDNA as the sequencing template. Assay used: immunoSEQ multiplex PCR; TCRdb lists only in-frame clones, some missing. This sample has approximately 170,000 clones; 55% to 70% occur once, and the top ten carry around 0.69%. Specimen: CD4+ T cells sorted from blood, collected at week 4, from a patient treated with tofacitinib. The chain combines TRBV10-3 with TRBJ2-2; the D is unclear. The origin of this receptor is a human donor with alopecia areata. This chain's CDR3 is CAISGTHTGELFF. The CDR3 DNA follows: TGTGCCATCAGTGGGACCCACACCGGGGAGCTGTTTTTT.